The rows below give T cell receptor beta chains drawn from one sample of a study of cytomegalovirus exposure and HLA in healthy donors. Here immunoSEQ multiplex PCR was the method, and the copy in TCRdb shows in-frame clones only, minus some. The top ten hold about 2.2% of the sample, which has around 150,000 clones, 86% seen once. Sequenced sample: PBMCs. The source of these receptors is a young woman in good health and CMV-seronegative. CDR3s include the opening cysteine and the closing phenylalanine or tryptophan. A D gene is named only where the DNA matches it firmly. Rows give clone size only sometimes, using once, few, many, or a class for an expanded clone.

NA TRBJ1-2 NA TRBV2 CASSERGTASNYGYTF TGTGCCAGCAGTGAACGGGGGACGGCGAGTAACTATGGCTACACCTTC
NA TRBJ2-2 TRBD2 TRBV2 CARSHSRGGGGELFF TGTGCCAGAAGTCACTCACGGGGGGGAGGCGGGGAGCTGTTTTTT
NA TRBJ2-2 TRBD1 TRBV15 CATSRDKGQGGAGELFF TGTGCCACCAGCAGAGATAAGGGACAGGGAGGTGCCGGGGAGCTGTTTTTT
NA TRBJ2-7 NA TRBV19 CASSMGPAKAPEQYF TGTGCCAGTAGTATGGGGCCAGCTAAGGCCCCCGAGCAGTACTTC
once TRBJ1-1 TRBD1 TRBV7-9 CASKDRGYMSEAFF TGTGCCAGCAAGGACAGGGGTTATATGAGTGAAGCTTTCTTT
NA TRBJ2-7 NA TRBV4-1 CASSQDGWEQYF TGCGCCAGCAGCCAAGATGGCTGGGAGCAGTACTTC
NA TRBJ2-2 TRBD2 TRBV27 CASSFLTSGGVPGKLFF TGTGCCAGCAGTTTCTTGACTAGCGGGGGCGTTCCCGGGAAGCTGTTTTTT
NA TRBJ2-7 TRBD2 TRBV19 CASSPMTGGAHEQYF TGTGCCAGTAGCCCCATGACGGGAGGGGCCCACGAGCAGTACTTC
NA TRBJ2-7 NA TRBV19 CASSIDLQAYEQYF TGTGCCAGTAGTATAGATCTCCAGGCTTACGAGCAGTACTTC
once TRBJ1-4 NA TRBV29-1 CSAQGTGGFATNEKLFF TGCAGCGCCCAAGGGACGGGGGGATTTGCAACTAATGAAAAACTGTTTTTT
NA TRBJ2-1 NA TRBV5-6 CATYRGEGHTYNEQFF TGTGCCACCTATAGGGGGGAGGGCCACACCTACAATGAGCAGTTCTTC
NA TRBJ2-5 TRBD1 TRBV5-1 CASSRDRAQETQYF TGCGCCAGCAGCAGGGACAGGGCCCAAGAGACCCAGTACTTC
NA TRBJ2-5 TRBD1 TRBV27 CASSPGQGAKTQYF TGTGCCAGCAGTCCGGGACAGGGAGCGAAGACCCAGTACTTC
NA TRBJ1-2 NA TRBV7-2 CASSLTSRGNYGYTF TGTGCCAGCAGCTTAACGAGTCGAGGGAACTATGGCTACACCTTC
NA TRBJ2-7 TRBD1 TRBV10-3 CAISESDRVYEQYF TGTGCCATCAGTGAGTCGGACAGGGTCTACGAGCAGTACTTC
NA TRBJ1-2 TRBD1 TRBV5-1 CASSGPTTGRRIPSYTF TGCGCCAGCAGCGGACCGACGACAGGGCGCAGAATACCGAGCTACACCTTC
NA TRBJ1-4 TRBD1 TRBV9 CASSVEGDRSNEKLFF TGTGCCAGCAGCGTAGAGGGGGACAGATCTAATGAAAAACTGTTTTTT
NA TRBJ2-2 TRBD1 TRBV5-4 CASSQRGQPNTGELFF TGTGCCAGCAGCCAAAGGGGACAGCCGAACACCGGGGAGCTGTTTTTT
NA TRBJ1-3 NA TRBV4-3 CASSQDPGSTGNTIYF TGCGCCAGCAGCCAAGATCCTGGCAGTACTGGAAACACCATATATTTT
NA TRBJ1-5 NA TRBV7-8 CASSPPPGSNQPQHF TGTGCCAGCAGCCCCCCCCCAGGGAGCAATCAGCCCCAGCATTTT
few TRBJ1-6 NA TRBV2 CAGKEAPQSPLHF TGTGCCGGTAAAGAGGCACCCCAATCACCCCTCCACTTT
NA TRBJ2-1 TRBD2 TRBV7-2 CASSFGLAGVWFF TGTGCCAGCAGCTTTGGACTAGCGGGAGTGTGGTTCTTC